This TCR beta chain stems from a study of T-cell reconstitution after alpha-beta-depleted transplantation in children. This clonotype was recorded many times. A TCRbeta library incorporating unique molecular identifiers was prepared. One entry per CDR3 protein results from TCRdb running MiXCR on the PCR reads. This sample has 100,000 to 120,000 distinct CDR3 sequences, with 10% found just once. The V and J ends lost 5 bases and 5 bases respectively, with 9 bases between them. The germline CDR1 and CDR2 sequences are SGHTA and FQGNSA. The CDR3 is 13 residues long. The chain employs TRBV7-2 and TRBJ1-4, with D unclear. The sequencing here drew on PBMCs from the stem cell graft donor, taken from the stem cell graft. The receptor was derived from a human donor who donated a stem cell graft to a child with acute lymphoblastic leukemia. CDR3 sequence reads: CASSLELNEKLFF. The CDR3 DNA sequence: TGTGCCAGCAGCCTAGAGTTGAATGAAAAACTGTTTTTT.